This T cell receptor beta chain emerged from a study of cytomegalovirus exposure and HLA in healthy donors. General study results and limits: In a later analysis, most CMV-associated TCR beta chains appeared HLA-restricted.

In regard to this clone: Its antigen is not known. Germline and junction disagree at one end, which may indicate a read error.

The PCR was carried out with 60 Vbeta primers and 13 Jbeta primers. Using immunoSEQ multiplex PCR, the repertoire was profiled, and TCRdb retains in-frame clones only, with some absent. The sample gives 95,000 to 150,000 clones, approximately 78% of which show up once; just under 6.5% is in the top ten. The CDR3 runs to 18 residues. The germline gives CDR1 SEHNR, CDR2 FQNEAQ (reference sequence). This TCR was sampled from a woman aged 40 to 50 in good health and CMV-seronegative. Sequencing was performed on PBMCs. The chain couples TRBV7-9 to TRBJ2-3; TRBD2 agrees at 8 bases. The CDR3 region is CSSSRGATGGEATDTQYF. The CDR3 bases are TGTTCCAGCAGCCGAGGGGCTACGGGGGGGGAGGCCACAGATACGCAGTATTTT.